This TCR beta chain is from a study of OX40 agonist ivuxolimab in advanced cancers. Study details: Approximately 40% of patients had received prior checkpoint inhibitor therapy. The study reported partial responses in three patients: one hepatocellular carcinoma, two cutaneous melanoma.

A note on this clone: The antigen remains undetermined.

Trimming removed 4 bases from V and 2 bases from J; junction bases left unmatched: 2. Germline CDR1 SGHDN, CDR2 FVKESK. CDR3 length: 14 residues. General study points: On average, CD8+ T cells showed a greater number of expanded clones than CD4+. Compared with others, partial responders at 0.1-3.0 mg/kg displayed clonal expansion among the lowest.

TCRdb's copy holds only in-frame clones and misses some; the assay was immunoSEQ multiplex PCR. The sample has about 86,000 clones, 87% seen once. This chain joins TRBV14 and TRBJ2-7; TRBD1 agrees at 10 bases. The input for sequencing was CD4+ or CD8+ T cells sorted from blood, taken in a trial of the OX40 agonist ivuxolimab. The receptor comes from an adult with an advanced solid tumor such as melanoma, head and neck, liver or kidney cancer. CDR3 sequence (DNA): TGTGCCAGCAGCCTTGGACAGGGGGCCTACGAGCAGTACTTC. Translated, it gives CASSLGQGAYEQYF.